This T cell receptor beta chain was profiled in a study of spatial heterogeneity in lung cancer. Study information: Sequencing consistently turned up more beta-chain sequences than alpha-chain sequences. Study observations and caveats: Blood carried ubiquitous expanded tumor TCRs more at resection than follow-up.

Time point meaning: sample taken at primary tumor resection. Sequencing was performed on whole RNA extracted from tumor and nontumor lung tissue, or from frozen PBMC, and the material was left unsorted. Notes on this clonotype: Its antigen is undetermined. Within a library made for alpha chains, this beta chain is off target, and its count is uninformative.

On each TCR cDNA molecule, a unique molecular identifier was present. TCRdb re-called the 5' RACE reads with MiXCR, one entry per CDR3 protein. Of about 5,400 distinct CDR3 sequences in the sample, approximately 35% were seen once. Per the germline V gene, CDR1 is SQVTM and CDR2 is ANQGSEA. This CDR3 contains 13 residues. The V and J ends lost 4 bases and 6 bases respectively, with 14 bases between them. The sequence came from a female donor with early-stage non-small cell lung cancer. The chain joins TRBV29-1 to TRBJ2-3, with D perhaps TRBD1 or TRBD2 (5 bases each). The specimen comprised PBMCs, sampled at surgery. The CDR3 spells CSVGGRGSDTQYF. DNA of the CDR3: TGCAGCGTTGGGGGACGGGGCAGCGATACGCAGTATTTT.